Detailed here is one TCR beta chain. The CDR3 sequence is 16 residues long. V was pared by 3 bases and J by 4 bases, with 10 bases of the junction left unmatched. CDR1 is SGHDT and CDR2 is YYEEEE in the germline V gene. Samples were assayed with immunoSEQ v3.0 at survey level. The study targeted about 40,000-55,000 T-cell genomes per sample in sequencing. Some clones are missing from TCRdb's copy, which holds only in-frame ones; the method was immunoSEQ multiplex PCR. The sample shows 15,000 to 20,000 clones, 70% to 80% of them seen only once. The data stem from a study of long-term antiretroviral therapy in people with HIV.

This clonotype originated in a man between 18 and 29 years old with HIV. This specimen consisted of unsorted PBMCs, obtained at the start of antiretroviral therapy, before treatment. The V and J genes are TRBV5-6 and TRBJ2-5; 9 nucleotides match TRBD1. CDR3 in amino acids: CASSSGTGRFGETQYF. The CDR3 bases are TGTGCCAGCAGCTCGGGGACAGGGCGGTTTGGAGAGACCCAGTACTTC. The whole variable domain, filled in from reference TRBV5-6 and TRBJ2-5, reads DAGVTQSPTHLIKTRGQQVTLRCSPKSGHDTVSWYQQALGQGPQFIFQYYEEEERQRGNFPDRFSGHQFPNYSSELNVNALLLGDSALYLCASSSGTGRFGETQYFGPGTRLLVL.